This T cell receptor beta chain stems from a study of blood T cell repertoires in COVID-19. Study overall: Acute and convalescent COVID-19 samples came from the United States, Italy and Spain. Sample material is recorded as cDNA or gDNA derived from T cells, B-cell-depleted T cells, or PBMCs.

This clone occurred once. There are 16 residues in the CDR3. The V end was cut by 1 base, the J end by 1 base, with 11 bases between. Germline-derived CDR1 and CDR2 are LGHNA and YNFKEQ. Methods used by the authors: The assay estimated nucleated cells by amplifying reference gene primers. Measured with immunoSEQ multiplex PCR; TCRdb has only the in-frame clones, and not every one. The V and J calls and clone size are taken from that table; D and trimming were inferred from the DNA. This sample carries about 92,000 clones, around 72% of them seen once, and the ten largest clones take about 26%. This chain links TRBV4-2 with TRBJ1-5, with D hard to call. Sequencing input: peripheral blood. The receptor was derived from a woman aged 55 to 70 in a cohort sampled during active or convalescent COVID-19. The CDR3 spells CASSQVAQKSNQPQHF. The CDR3 nucleotides are TGTGCCAGCAGCCAAGTGGCACAAAAGAGCAATCAGCCCCAGCATTTT.